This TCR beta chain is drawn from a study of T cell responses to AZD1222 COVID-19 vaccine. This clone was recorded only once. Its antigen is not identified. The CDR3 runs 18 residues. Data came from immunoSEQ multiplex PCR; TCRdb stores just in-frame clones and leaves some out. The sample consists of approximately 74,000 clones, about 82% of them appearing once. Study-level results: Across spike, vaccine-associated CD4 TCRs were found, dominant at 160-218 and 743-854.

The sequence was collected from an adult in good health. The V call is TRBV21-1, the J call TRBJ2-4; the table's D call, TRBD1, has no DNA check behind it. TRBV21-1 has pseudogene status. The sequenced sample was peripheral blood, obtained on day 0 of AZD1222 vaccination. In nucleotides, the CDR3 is TGTGCCAGCAGCAAAGTTGGTCGGCAGGGGCAGGACAAAAACATTCAGTACTTC. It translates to CASSKVGRQGQDKNIQYF.